The text below deals with one T cell receptor (beta chain). Its matching antigen is unknown. The study sequenced cultured CD4+ T cell DNA using the Oncomine TCR Beta short-read assay. TCRdb analysed the PCR reads with MiXCR anew, one entry per CDR3 protein. The table shows 12,000 or so distinct CDR3 sequences, with 50% occurring only once. This sample was included in a study of vaccination and CD4 T cells after COVID-19. The treatment is: approximately nine-day PBMC culture with coronavirus spike peptide pools or control peptides (ViraFEST assay). CDR1 is LNHNV and CDR2 is YYDKDF in the germline V gene (reference sequence). The CDR3 is 17 amino acids. The V and J ends lost 0 bases and 0 bases respectively, with 12 bases between them.

The chain combines TRBV15 with TRBJ2-1; D is perhaps TRBD1 (6 bases). This TCR derives from a human donor who had recovered from COVID-19. The material sequenced was CD4+ T cells from blood, cultured in vitro. CDR3 loop: CATSRDRGRGSYNEQFF. CDR3 nucleotides: TGTGCCACCAGCAGAGATCGAGGCAGGGGCTCCTACAATGAGCAGTTCTTC.